This T cell receptor (beta chain) appears in the sequencing data of a study of blood T cell repertoires in COVID-19. The wider study: Material from acute and convalescent COVID-19 was sourced from the United States, Italy and Spain. Sample material is recorded as cDNA or gDNA derived from T cells, B-cell-depleted T cells, or PBMCs.

In the authors' methods: Researchers report that nucleated cell counts were estimated from reference gene primer amplification. Produced via immunoSEQ multiplex PCR; TCRdb's table is partial and in-frame only. That table is the source of V, J and clone size, and D and trimming were worked out from the DNA. The table lists tens of thousands of clones, approximately 89% of them singletons. The V segment lost 4 bases and the J segment 5 bases; nucleotides outside the gene matches: 3. Germline CDR1 reads LGHDT; CDR2 reads YNNKEL (reference sequence). CDR3 length: 14 amino acids. The sample consisted of peripheral blood. This chain connects TRBV3-1 (or the pseudogene TRBV3-2) to TRBJ2-7; 12 positions agree with TRBD2. The receptor's source is a man older than 75 with acute or convalescent COVID-19. The CDR3, as DNA: TGTGCCAGCAGCCGGACTAGCGGGATCAACGAGCAGTACTTC. Translated: CASSRTSGINEQYF.